These T cell receptor beta chains were read from a single sample in a study of CD8 T cells in ankylosing spondylitis. From the 5' RACE reads, TCRdb called clonotypes with MiXCR, one entry per CDR3 protein. The sample carries fewer than 550,000 distinct CDR3 sequences, under 5.5% recorded once. Material for sequencing was blood, either unsorted or a sorted T cell fraction (not recorded which). The receptor source for this set is a male donor with ankylosing spondylitis. Both conserved end residues are part of each CDR3.

J gene,V gene,CDR3 protein
TRBJ2-6,TRBV28,CASSFGGIWANVLTF
TRBJ2-3,TRBV4-2,CASSQPGLAGSTDTQYF
TRBJ2-1,TRBV20-1,CSAFGASGSLSNEQFF
TRBJ1-4,TRBV27,CASSRSGVTNEKLFF
TRBJ2-3,TRBV7-2,CASSLVASTDTQYF
TRBJ2-5,TRBV6-5,CASSQLYQETQYF
TRBJ1-1,TRBV5-1,CASSLANLLGNTEAFF
TRBJ2-5,TRBV15,CATSSGVGQQETQYF
TRBJ2-3,TRBV12-3/TRBV12-4,CASSLPGLAGEWGSTDTQYF
TRBJ2-3,TRBV29-1,CSVDLTGTDTDTQYF
TRBJ2-3,TRBV6-2/TRBV6-3,CASSRLARSDTQYF
TRBJ1-1,TRBV19,CASRQGWVAFF
TRBJ2-3,TRBV4-3,CASSQSGRTDTQYF
TRBJ2-6,TRBV6-5,CASSYSSHSGANVLTF
TRBJ1-5,TRBV9,CASSATQNQPQHF
TRBJ1-2,TRBV10-2,CASSDPGGLTMRYTF
TRBJ2-5,TRBV5-1,CASSFRDRGQETQYF
TRBJ1-2,TRBV12-3/TRBV12-4,CASSRDYGFGGYTF
TRBJ1-1,TRBV15,CATSRGRTGVRGEAFF
TRBJ2-6,TRBV4-3,CASSHGKTSSGANVLTF
TRBJ1-6,TRBV20-1,CSARGLGSPLHF
TRBJ1-1,TRBV12-3/TRBV12-4,CASSFGANTEAFF
TRBJ1-2,TRBV4-3,CASSQDTGVYGYTF
TRBJ1-5,TRBV12-3/TRBV12-4,CASRPTGGWQPQHF
TRBJ2-3,TRBV6-1,CASSPDVPTGTDTQYF
TRBJ1-5,TRBV3-1,CASSQWGGPQHF
TRBJ1-6,TRBV7-9,CASSLGNYDSPLHF
TRBJ2-5,TRBV28,CASSFPGQGQETQYF
TRBJ2-7,TRBV12-3/TRBV12-4,CASSWDLGYEQYF
TRBJ2-5,TRBV6-2/TRBV6-3,CASSNRAAPETQYF
TRBJ2-3,TRBV28,CASSSRGVRTDTQYF
TRBJ2-7,TRBV7-6,CASSLWTDFSYEQYF
TRBJ2-5,TRBV27,CASSSGQGETQYF